The present entry profiles one T cell receptor beta chain with its context. The data stem from a study of blood T cell repertoires in COVID-19. This CDR3 has 14 amino acids. Germline V gene lookup returns CDR1 SGHTA and CDR2 FQGNSA. V trimming: 4 bases; J trimming: 5 bases; junction bases outside the gene matches: 5. The protocol was immunoSEQ multiplex PCR, while the TCRdb copy is restricted to in-frame clones and leaves out a portion. Found here are 220,000 or so clones, 82% of them singletons; the top ten hold 8% to 10%. The receptor was isolated from an elderly woman with COVID-19, enrolled during active disease. Sequencing was performed on peripheral blood. This chain links TRBV7-2 with TRBJ2-5, with 9 nucleotides matching TRBD2. CDR3 nucleotides: TGTGCCAGCAGCTCGAGGACTAGCGCGGAGACCCAGTACTTC. Amino acids: CASSSRTSAETQYF.